These T cell receptor beta chains were read from a single sample in a study of CD8+ T cells in alopecia areata. Generated by immunoSEQ multiplex PCR, the TCRdb table keeps only in-frame clones and is missing some. This table has 200,000 to 250,000 clones, around 62% appearing once. The sample was CD4+ T cells sorted from blood, taken at week 0. Every receptor here comes from a human donor with alopecia areata. Each CDR3 is given with its conserved first and last residue. D genes are given only for firm matches. Clone size is given for some rows only: seen once, a few or many times, or a class if the clone is expanded.

>14|TRBJ2-5|NA|once|TRBV30
TGTGCCTGGAGCCGAATGGGACCGCAAGAGACCCAGTACTTC
CAWSRMGPQETQYF
>14|TRBJ1-6|NA|NA|TRBV27
TGTGCCAGCAGTTTAGAGCCGGGCTATTCACCCCTCCACTTT
CASSLEPGYSPLHF
>12|TRBJ1-1|NA|NA|TRBV29-1
TGCAGCGTCATTGGCAGGGACACTGAAGCTTTCTTT
CSVIGRDTEAFF
>11|TRBJ2-7|NA|NA|TRBV30
TGTGCCTGGAGTACGACTTACGAGCAGTACTTC
CAWSTTYEQYF
>15|TRBJ2-2|TRBD1|NA|TRBV6-6
TGTGCCAGCAGGAGGACGGGACAGGGGATCGGGGAGCTGTTTTTT
CASRRTGQGIGELFF
>16|TRBJ2-1|TRBD2|NA|TRBV6-6
TGTGCCAGCAGGCCGGTGCGGGAGGTTTTACCCAATGAGCAGTTCTTC
CASRPVREVLPNEQFF
>13|TRBJ1-3|NA|NA|TRBV7-2
TGTGCCAGCAGTACGGGGTTGCGTAACACCATATATTTT
CASSTGLRNTIYF
>12|TRBJ2-7|NA|few|TRBV2
TGTGCCAGCGGAACAGTCTCCTACGAGCAGTACTTC
CASGTVSYEQYF
>13|TRBJ1-1|NA|few|TRBV7-9
TGTGCCAGCGGAACCGAACTACTCTTGAAAGCTTTCTTT
CASGTELLLKAFF
>15|TRBJ2-2|NA|NA|TRBV5-4
TGTGCCAGCAGCTTCGGGCCACCAAACACCGGGGAGCTGTTTTTT
CASSFGPPNTGELFF
>15|TRBJ2-4|TRBD1|NA|TRBV7-6
TGTGCCAGCAGCCCAGGGACAGGGGCCAAAAACATTCAGTACTTC
CASSPGTGAKNIQYF
>14|TRBJ2-3|NA|NA|TRBV29-1
TGCAGCGTTCCCCCAGGGCCCTCAGGGGATACGCAGTATTTT
CSVPPGPSGDTQYF
>16|TRBJ1-1|NA|NA|TRBV18
TGTGCCAGCTCACCAAAAGAGAGGGCTGGGAACACTGAAGCTTTCTTT
CASSPKERAGNTEAFF
>15|TRBJ2-1|NA|NA|TRBV14
TGTGCCAGCAGCCCACAGAAGTCACCCTACAATGAGCAGTTCTTC
CASSPQKSPYNEQFF
>17|TRBJ2-5|TRBD2|NA|TRBV14
TGTGCCAGCAGCCGATCTCTTTCAACTAGCGGCCAAGAGACCCAGTACTTC
CASSRSLSTSGQETQYF
>14|TRBJ2-5|NA|NA|TRBV18
TGTGCCAGCTCTAGGAATACAGGGCGAGAGACCCAGTACTTC
CASSRNTGRETQYF
>17|TRBJ2-1|NA|few|TRBV2
TGTGCCAGCAGTGAACGGACTCGCGGACCATTCTACAATGAGCAGTTCTTC
CASSERTRGPFYNEQFF
>12|TRBJ2-7|NA|NA|TRBV30
TGTGCCTGGAGCCCGGGGCTCTACGAGCAGTACTTC
CAWSPGLYEQYF
>14|TRBJ2-7|TRBD1|NA|TRBV9
TGTGCCAGCAGTGCCCAGGGGGAGCCCTACGAGCAGTACTTC
CASSAQGEPYEQYF
>12|TRBJ1-2|TRBD1|NA|TRBV30
TGTGCCTGGAAGACAGGGGCTTATGGCTACACCTTC
CAWKTGAYGYTF
>15|TRBJ1-4|NA|NA|TRBV7-8
TGTGCCAGCAGCCCCCGGGGTGGGGGTATTGAAAAACTGTTTTTT
CASSPRGGGIEKLFF
>13|TRBJ1-1|NA|NA|TRBV29-1
TGCAGCGTTGAGGGAAAAATGAACACTGAAGCTTTCTTT
CSVEGKMNTEAFF
>13|TRBJ1-4|NA|few|TRBV29-1
TGCATCAACGACCGGGACCGCCCTGAAAAACTGTTTTTT
CINDRDRPEKLFF
>22|TRBJ1-2|TRBD1|once|TRBV23-1
TGCGCCAGCAGTCAATCTCCTCCTACACACCCGCCGACAGGGGGCGCACGGTATGGCTACACCTTC
CASSQSPPTHPPTGGARYGYTF
>12|TRBJ1-5|NA|NA|TRBV19
TGTGCCAGTAGTCTGGCCCATCAGCCCCAGCATTTT
CASSLAHQPQHF
>15|TRBJ2-3|NA|few|TRBV7-8
TGTGCCAGCAGCTTAGGTTCTAGCGGCACAGATACGCAGTATTTT
CASSLGSSGTDTQYF